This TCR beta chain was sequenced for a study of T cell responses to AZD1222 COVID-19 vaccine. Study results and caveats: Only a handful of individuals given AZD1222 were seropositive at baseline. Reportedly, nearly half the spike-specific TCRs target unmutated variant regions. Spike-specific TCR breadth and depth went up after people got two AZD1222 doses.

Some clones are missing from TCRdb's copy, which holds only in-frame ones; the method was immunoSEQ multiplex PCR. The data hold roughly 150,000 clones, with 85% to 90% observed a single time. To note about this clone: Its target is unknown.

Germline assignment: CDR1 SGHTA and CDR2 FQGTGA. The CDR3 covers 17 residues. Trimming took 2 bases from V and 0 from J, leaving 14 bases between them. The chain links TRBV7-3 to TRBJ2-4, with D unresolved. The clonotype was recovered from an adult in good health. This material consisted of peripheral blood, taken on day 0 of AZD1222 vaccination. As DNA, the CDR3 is TGTGCCAGCAGCTTAGGGCCAGCCGGTATAGCCAAAAACATTCAGTACTTC. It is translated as CASSLGPAGIAKNIQYF.